These 25 T cell receptor beta chains were all obtained from the same sample, sequenced in a study of cytomegalovirus exposure and HLA in healthy donors. Primers included in the PCR were 60 Vbeta and 13 Jbeta primers. Produced via immunoSEQ multiplex PCR; TCRdb's table is partial and in-frame only. The table lists 110,000 or so clones, roughly 80% of them singletons, with 5% to 6% in the top ten. The source material was PBMCs. The receptors originated from a woman under 40 in good health and CMV-seropositive.

V and J are TRBV5-1 and TRBJ1-1, with 9 bases aligning to TRBD1. The junction had 6 bases not matched to a gene; V was cut back by 3 bases and J by 6 bases. This CDR3 has 14 amino acids. The V gene's germline CDR1 is SGHRS and CDR2 YFSETQ. CDR3 region: CASSSRDRAPEAFF. In nucleotides, the CDR3 is TGCGCCAGCAGCTCCCGGGACAGGGCCCCTGAAGCTTTCTTT.

The CDR3 protein is CASSLEAEGFNEQFF. CDR3 in DNA: TGTGCCAGCAGCTTAGAAGCGGAGGGATTCAATGAGCAGTTCTTC. V gene TRBV7-9 combines with J gene TRBJ2-1, with D perhaps matching TRBD2 (6 bases). Germline CDR1 and CDR2: SEHNR and FQNEAQ (reference sequence). The germline V and J ends were trimmed by 1 base and 6 bases, with 13 bases remaining between them. The CDR3 runs 15 residues. The full variable domain, its missing parts supplied by reference TRBV7-9 and TRBJ2-1, is DTGVSQNPRHKITKRGQNVTFRCDPISEHNRLYWYRQTLGQGPEFLTYFQNEAQLEKSRLLSDRFSAERPKGSFSTLEIQRTEQGDSAMYLCASSLEAEGFNEQFFGPGTRLTVL.

About this clone: Sequence at one end of the junction differs from germline and may be a read error. The chain uses TRBV7-9 and TRBJ2-3; 11 positions match TRBD2. The germline gives CDR1 SEHNR, CDR2 FQNEAQ (reference sequence). This CDR3 is 19 amino acids long. The CDR3: CSSSLSWASGGLTTDTQYF. The CDR3 DNA reads TGTTCCAGCAGCTTATCGTGGGCTAGCGGGGGGCTCACAACAGATACGCAGTATTTT.

The CDR3 loop reads CASKDRGLIDNEKLFF. DNA for the CDR3: TGTGCCAGCAAGGACAGGGGTCTTATTGATAATGAAAAACTGTTTTTT. This rearrangement joins TRBV28 to TRBJ1-4; 9 nucleotides align to TRBD1. Germline assignment: CDR1 MDHEN and CDR2 SYDVKM. The V gene end was trimmed by 7 bases and the J gene end by 4 bases; junction bases not matched to a gene: 10. The CDR3 totals 16 residues.

This clone was counted only a few times. The rearrangement uses TRBV9 and TRBJ2-2; D may be TRBD2 (5 bases). Germline loops: CDR1 SGDLS, CDR2 YYNGEE. The CDR3 runs 16 residues. V lost 2 bases and J lost 4, with 15 bases in between. CDR3 sequence (DNA): TGTGCCAGCAGCGTGGACTCCGGAGTCGGCACCGGGGAGCTGTTTTTT. The encoded protein is CASSVDSGVGTGELFF.

This chain links TRBV27 with TRBJ1-1, with 8 bases aligning to TRBD1. The germline CDR1 and CDR2 sequences are MNHEY and SMNVEV (reference sequence). This CDR3 has 12 residues. V trimming: 8 bases; J trimming: 4 bases; junction bases outside the gene matches: 3. Written as DNA, the CDR3 is TGTGCCAGCCAAACAGGGGGCACTGAAGCTTTCTTT. Its protein is CASQTGGTEAFF.

The DNA of the CDR3 is TGTGCCAGCTCACCGAGACAGGGGTCCTACATGAACACTGAAGCTTTCTTT. Protein product: CASSPRQGSYMNTEAFF. The V and J genes are TRBV18 and TRBJ1-1, with 8 positions matching TRBD1. Losses at the gene ends were 3 bases for V and 0 bases for J; bases not matched to a gene: 9. The CDR3 extends over 17 amino acids. In germline, CDR1 is KGHSH, CDR2 LQKENI.

The rearrangement links TRBV27 to TRBJ2-7; D is undetermined. Germline V gene lookup returns CDR1 MNHEY and CDR2 SMNVEV (reference sequence). Trimming pared 0 bases from V and 2 bases from J, leaving 5 bases between. CDR3 length: 13 amino acids. CDR3 DNA sequence: TGTGCCAGCAGTTTATCCGTTGCCTACGAGCAGTACTTC. Its translation is CASSLSVAYEQYF.

Concerning this clone: Its ends do not fully match the called genes, so a read error is possible. The V and J genes are TRBV7-7 and TRBJ1-4, with TRBD1 as a possible D gene (5 bases). CDR3 size: 15 residues. Germline CDR1 reads SSHAT; CDR2 reads FNYEAQ (reference sequence). The CDR3 DNA reads TGTGCTAGCAGCTTAGGGCGGGGGACTAATGAAAAACTGTTTTTT. As protein: CASSLGRGTNEKLFF.

This CDR3 reads CASSGQAGGSYEQYF. CDR3 sequence (DNA): TGTGCCAGCAGCGGACAAGCGGGAGGGAGCTACGAGCAGTACTTC. This chain links TRBV9 with TRBJ2-7; 10 bases match TRBD2. CDR1 is SGDLS, CDR2 YYNGEE, per germline. The V segment lost 3 bases and the J segment 3 bases; nucleotides outside the gene matches: 6. This CDR3 is 15 amino acids long.

This chain connects TRBV9 to TRBJ2-2; 10 nucleotides agree with TRBD1. The germline V gene encodes CDR1 SGDLS and CDR2 YYNGEE. V lost 0 bases, J lost 10 bases, and 12 bases stayed unmatched. The CDR3 spans 17 residues. The CDR3 DNA follows: TGTGCCAGCAGCGTAGAAATTACGGGACAGGGGTCCCCGGAGCTGTTTTTT. This translates into CASSVEITGQGSPELFF.

This sequence joins TRBV18 and TRBJ1-2, with TRBD1 as a possible D gene (6 bases). CDR3 length: 15 residues. The V end was cut by 9 bases, the J end by 10 bases, with 27 bases between. Germline CDR1 reads KGHSH; CDR2 reads LQKENI. Written as DNA, the CDR3 is TGTGCCAGTCTCCTGCTCAGGGGTGGACTAGGAGACTACACCTTC. Its translation: CASLLLRGGLGDYTF.

This clone was counted between two and nine times. The chain has TRBV7-3 and TRBJ2-3; 10 bases line up with TRBD2. CDR1 SGHTA and CDR2 FQGTGA come from the germline V gene. This CDR3 comprises 15 residues. V lost 5 bases and J lost 4; bases outside the gene matches: 6. The CDR3 DNA reads TGTGCCAGCAGCCCCGGGACTAGCGTTGCAGATACGCAGTATTTT. Protein product: CASSPGTSVADTQYF.

This clone was seen just once. The chain joins TRBV19 to TRBJ2-7; 8 bases map to TRBD2. The V segment lost 5 bases and the J segment 4 bases; nucleotides outside the gene matches: 4. In germline, CDR1 is LNHDA, CDR2 SQIVND (reference sequence). The CDR3 has 13 residues. The CDR3 DNA reads as TGTGCCAGTAGTGACGGACTAGCTTACGAGCAGTACTTC. Its translation is CASSDGLAYEQYF.

In its sample, this clone was seen a few times. The chain combines TRBV19 with TRBJ1-2, with D hard to call. Per germline, CDR1 LNHDA and CDR2 SQIVND (reference sequence). V was cut by 7 bases and J by 7 bases, with 16 bases left in between. There are 13 residues in the CDR3. CDR3 loop: CASMSPMRVGYTF. In DNA form, the CDR3 reads TGTGCCAGTATGTCCCCCATGAGAGTTGGCTACACCTTC.

This clone appeared once. This sequence joins TRBV10-3 and TRBJ1-1; TRBD1 matches at 7 bases. The V and J ends lost 6 bases and 3 bases, in that order; junction bases with no gene match: 7. The CDR3 covers 14 residues. From germline, CDR1 is ENHRY and CDR2 SYGVKD. CDR3 DNA sequence: TGTGCCATCAGCGGGACAGCCCGTGACACTGAAGCTTTCTTT. This sequence encodes CAISGTARDTEAFF.

V and J are TRBV5-1 and TRBJ2-5; D gene unclear. Germline CDR1 and CDR2: SGHRS and YFSETQ. The CDR3 spans 13 residues. Trimming shortened V by 0 bases and J by 3 bases, and 6 bases separated the two germline ends. Written as DNA, the CDR3 is TGCGCCAGCAGCTTGGTTAGTAAAGAGACCCAGTACTTC. Residues: CASSLVSKETQYF.

The genes are TRBV27 and TRBJ1-2, with a weak D call TRBD1 (6 bases). The CDR3 consists of 15 residues. With 3 bases removed from V and 6 bases from J, the gap between germline ends came to 17 bases. The germline gives CDR1 MNHEY, CDR2 SMNVEV (reference sequence). The CDR3 DNA reads TGTGCCAGCAGTTTCGTTCAGGGGAGTATTGATGGCTACACCTTC. This codes for CASSFVQGSIDGYTF.

This chain links TRBV4-1 with TRBJ2-3; 13 bases map to TRBD2. The germline V gene encodes CDR1 MGHRA and CDR2 YSYEKL. Losses at the gene ends were 4 bases for V and 6 bases for J; bases not matched to a gene: 7. The length of the CDR3 is 16 residues. The CDR3 coding sequence is TGCGCCAGCAGCCTTATACTAGCGGGAGGGCCTGATACGCAGTATTTT. Translation gives CASSLILAGGPDTQYF.

The rearrangement uses TRBV6-6 and TRBJ1-2; 11 nucleotides agree with TRBD1. The CDR3 loop spans 14 amino acids. V lost 6 bases to trimming and J lost 4 bases; unmatched junction nucleotides: 4. Germline CDR1 and CDR2: MNHNY and SVGAGI (reference sequence). CDR3 sequence: CASSSGTGGYGYTF. CDR3 nucleotide sequence: TGTGCCAGCAGCTCCGGGACAGGGGGCTATGGCTACACCTTC.

The chain is built from TRBV27 and TRBJ2-1; TRBD2 matches at 13 bases. The CDR3 has 16 residues. The V and J ends lost 10 bases and 0 bases, in that order; junction bases with no gene match: 6. The V gene's germline CDR1 is MNHEY and CDR2 SMNVEV (reference sequence). CDR3 in DNA: TGTGCCACCAGGACTAGCGGGAGTAGCTCCTACAATGAGCAGTTCTTC. This translates into CATRTSGSSSYNEQFF.

This clone was seen only once. V and J are TRBV10-3 and TRBJ2-5, with a weak D call TRBD2 (5 bases). The CDR3 is 14 amino acids. V gave up 6 bases and J gave up 2 bases, with 13 bases separating them. Germline V gene data show CDR1 as ENHRY and CDR2 as SYGVKD. CDR3 DNA sequence: TGTGCCATCAGCCAACTAGGCCCACAAGAGACCCAGTACTTC. Encoded protein: CAISQLGPQETQYF.

The chain combines TRBV6-5 with TRBJ2-7; 8 bases line up with TRBD2. The germline gives CDR1 MNHEY, CDR2 SVGAGI. Trimming took 4 bases from V and 2 from J; bases not matched to a gene: 7. This CDR3 is built from 15 residues. The CDR3 nucleotides are TGTGCCAGCAGTTCGATACGGGGGGGTACCTACGAGCAGTACTTC. It codes for CASSSIRGGTYEQYF.

The genes are TRBV11-3 and TRBJ2-5; 7 bases align to TRBD2. Germline V CDR1 and CDR2: SGHNT, YENEEA. The CDR3 extends over 13 amino acids. Trimming removed 5 bases from V and 1 base from J; junction bases left unmatched: 1. In nucleotides, the CDR3 is TGTGCCAGCAGCCGGACTAGCCAAGAGACCCAGTACTTC. Translation gives CASSRTSQETQYF.

A word on this clone: Other DNA sequences from this sample encode an identical CDR3 as well. CDR3 sequence reads: CASGGPQGGLVTNEKLFF. In DNA, the CDR3 is TGTGCCAGCGGAGGGCCACAGGGAGGGTTGGTAACTAATGAAAAACTGTTTTTT. The chain is built from TRBV7-9 and TRBJ1-4, with D possibly matching TRBD1 (6 bases). Trimming stripped 8 bases from V and 1 base from J, with 23 bases between. CDR3 length equals 18 residues. CDR1 SEHNR and CDR2 FQNEAQ come from the germline V gene (reference sequence).